The present TCR beta chain was sequenced within a study of radiotherapy plus CTLA-4 blockade in lung cancer. Regarding this clone: Its matching antigen is unknown.

Assay used: immunoSEQ multiplex PCR; TCRdb lists only in-frame clones, some missing. The sample lists about 76,000 clones, 60% to 85% seen once, with approximately 22% in the top ten. With 0 bases clipped from V and 4 bases from J, the junction kept 8 bases outside the gene matches. The CDR3 runs 17 residues. CDR1 SGDLS and CDR2 YYNGEE come from the germline V gene. Study observations and caveats: Tumor-origin TCR clones grew in blood after radiotherapy plus ipilimumab.

This rearrangement joins TRBV9 to TRBJ2-2; 8 positions match TRBD1. This clonotype originated in a human donor with non-small cell lung cancer whose response to radiotherapy plus ipilimumab could not be evaluated. Some clones in this sample may be carry-over from other donors' samples. The sample was peripheral blood, taken from a patient treated with radiotherapy plus ipilimumab. CDR3 sequence (DNA): TGTGCCAGCAGCGTAGGGATCCAGGGGGCCCCCACCGGGGAGCTGTTTTTT. The encoded protein is CASSVGIQGAPTGELFF.